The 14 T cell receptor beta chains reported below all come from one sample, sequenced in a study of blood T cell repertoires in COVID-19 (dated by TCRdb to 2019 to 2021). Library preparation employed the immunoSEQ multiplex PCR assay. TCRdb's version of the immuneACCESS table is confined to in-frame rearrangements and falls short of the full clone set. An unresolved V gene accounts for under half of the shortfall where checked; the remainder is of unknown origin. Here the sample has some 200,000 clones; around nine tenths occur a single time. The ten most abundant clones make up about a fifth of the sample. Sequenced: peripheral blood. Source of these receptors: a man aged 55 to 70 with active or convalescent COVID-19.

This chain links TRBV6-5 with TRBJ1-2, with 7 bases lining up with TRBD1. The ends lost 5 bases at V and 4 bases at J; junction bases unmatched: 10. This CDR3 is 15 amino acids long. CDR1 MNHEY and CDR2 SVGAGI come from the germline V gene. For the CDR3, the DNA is TGTGCCAGCAGTACCTTTCTCCAGGGGGTCTATGGCTACACCTTC. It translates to CASSTFLQGVYGYTF.

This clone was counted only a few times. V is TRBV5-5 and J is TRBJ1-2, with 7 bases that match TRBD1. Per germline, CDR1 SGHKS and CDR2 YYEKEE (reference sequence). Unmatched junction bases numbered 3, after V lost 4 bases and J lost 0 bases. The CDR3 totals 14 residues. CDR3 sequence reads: CASSPDRTNYGYTF. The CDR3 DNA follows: TGTGCCAGCAGCCCGGACAGGACTAACTATGGCTACACCTTC.

CDR3 nucleotides: TGTGCCAGCAAGACAGGGGTGGGAACTGAAGCTTTCTTT. Protein: CASKTGVGTEAFF. The chain is built from TRBV2 and TRBJ1-1, with 8 positions matching TRBD1. The CDR3 is 13 amino acids. Germline V gene data show CDR1 as SNHLY and CDR2 as FYNNEI. With V trimmed by 7 bases and J by 5 bases, 6 bases remained unmatched.

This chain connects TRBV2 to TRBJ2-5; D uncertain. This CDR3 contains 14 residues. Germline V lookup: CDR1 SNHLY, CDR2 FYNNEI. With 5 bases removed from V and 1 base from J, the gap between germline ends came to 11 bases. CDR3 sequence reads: CASSYRNSQETQYF. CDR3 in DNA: TGTGCCAGCAGTTACCGTAACAGCCAAGAGACCCAGTACTTC.

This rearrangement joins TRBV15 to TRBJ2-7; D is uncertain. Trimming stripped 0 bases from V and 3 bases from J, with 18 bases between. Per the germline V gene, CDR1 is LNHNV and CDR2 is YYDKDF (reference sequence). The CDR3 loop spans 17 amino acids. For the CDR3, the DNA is TGTGCCACCAGCAGAGATAAGGAAAGGCCTTACTACTACGAGCAGTACTTC. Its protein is CATSRDKERPYYYEQYF.

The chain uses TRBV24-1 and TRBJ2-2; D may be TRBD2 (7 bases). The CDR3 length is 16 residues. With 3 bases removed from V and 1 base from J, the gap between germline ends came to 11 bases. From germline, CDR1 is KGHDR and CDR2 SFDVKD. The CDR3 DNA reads TGTGCCACCAGTGATGAGGGGGAGGGGAACACCGGGGAGCTGTTTTTT. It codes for CATSDEGEGNTGELFF.

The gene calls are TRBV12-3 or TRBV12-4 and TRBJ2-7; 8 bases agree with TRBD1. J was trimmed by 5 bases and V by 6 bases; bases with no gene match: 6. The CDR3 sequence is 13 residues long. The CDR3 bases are TGTGCCAGCAGATCGACAGGGGTTAACGAGCAGTACTTC. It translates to CASRSTGVNEQYF.

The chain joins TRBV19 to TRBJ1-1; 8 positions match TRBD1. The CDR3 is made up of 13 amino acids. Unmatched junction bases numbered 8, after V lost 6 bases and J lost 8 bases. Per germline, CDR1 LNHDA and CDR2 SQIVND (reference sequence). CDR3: CASSRKDREEAFF. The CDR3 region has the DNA TGTGCCAGTAGCCGAAAGGACAGGGAGGAAGCTTTCTTT.

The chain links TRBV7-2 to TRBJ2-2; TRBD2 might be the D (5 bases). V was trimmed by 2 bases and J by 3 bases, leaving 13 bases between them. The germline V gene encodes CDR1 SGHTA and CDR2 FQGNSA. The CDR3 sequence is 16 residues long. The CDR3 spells CASSLKGVAHTGELFF. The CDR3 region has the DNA TGTGCCAGCAGCTTAAAGGGAGTTGCGCACACCGGGGAGCTGTTTTTT.

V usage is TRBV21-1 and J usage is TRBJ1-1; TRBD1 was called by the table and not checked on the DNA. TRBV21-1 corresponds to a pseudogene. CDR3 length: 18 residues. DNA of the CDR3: TGTGCCAGCAGCAAAGAAGGGGACAGGCGCCCGGAGAACACTGAAGCTTTCTTT. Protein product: CASSKEGDRRPENTEAFF.

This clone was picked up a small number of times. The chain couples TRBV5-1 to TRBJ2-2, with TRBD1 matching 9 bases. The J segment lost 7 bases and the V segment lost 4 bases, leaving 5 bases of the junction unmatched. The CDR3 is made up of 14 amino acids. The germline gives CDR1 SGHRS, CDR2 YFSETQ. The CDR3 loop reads CASSQGQGIGELFF. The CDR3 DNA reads TGCGCCAGCAGCCAGGGACAGGGTATCGGGGAGCTGTTTTTT. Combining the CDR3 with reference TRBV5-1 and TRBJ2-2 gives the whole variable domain KAGVTQTPRYLIKTRGQQVTLSCSPISGHRSVSWYQQTPGQGLQFLFEYFSETQRNKGNFPGRFSGRQFSNSRSEMNVSTLELGDSALYLCASSQGQGIGELFFGEGSRLTVL.

The CDR3 DNA sequence: TGTGCCAGCAGCACCAGCGGGGCGTTCACAGATACGCAGTATTTT. This gives the protein CASSTSGAFTDTQYF. The chain recombines TRBV9 with TRBJ2-3; 7 bases line up with TRBD2. CDR3 length: 15 amino acids. Looked up from germline, CDR1 is SGDLS and CDR2 is YYNGEE. The trim removed 4 bases at V and 2 bases at J, leaving 7 bases unmatched. The full variable domain, rest sourced from reference TRBV9 and TRBJ2-3, is DSGVTQTPKHLITATGQRVTLRCSPRSGDLSVYWYQQSLDQGLQFLIQYYNGEERAKGNILERFSAQQFPDLHSELNLSSLELGDSALYFCASSTSGAFTDTQYFGPGTRLTVL.

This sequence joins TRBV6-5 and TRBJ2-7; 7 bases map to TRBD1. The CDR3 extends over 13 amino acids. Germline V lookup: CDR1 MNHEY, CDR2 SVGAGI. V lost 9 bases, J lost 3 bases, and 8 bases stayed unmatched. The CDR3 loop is CASTTGTFYEQYF. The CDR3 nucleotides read TGTGCCAGTACGACAGGGACCTTCTACGAGCAGTACTTC.

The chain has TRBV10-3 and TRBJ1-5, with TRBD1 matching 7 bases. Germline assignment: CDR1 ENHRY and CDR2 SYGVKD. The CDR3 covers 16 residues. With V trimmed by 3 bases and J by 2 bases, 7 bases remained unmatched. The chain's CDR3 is CAISDHDRVGNQPQHF. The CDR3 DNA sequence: TGTGCCATCAGTGACCATGACAGGGTTGGCAATCAGCCCCAGCATTTT.